These 18 T cell receptor beta chains share one sample of origin, sequenced in a study of CD8+CD57+ T cells in acquired aplastic anemia. All patients picked for sequencing had shown, by flow cytometry, an expansion of CD8+CD57+ cells. Genomic DNA templated the TCR beta VDJ and CDR3 profiling. In TCRdb, the reads were re-called with MiXCR into one record per CDR3 protein. Of hundreds of thousands of distinct CDR3 sequences listed, 25% to 40% are singletons. Sample: sorted CD4+, CD8+, or CD8+CD57+ T cells (not recorded which) from PBMCs. Receptors originate from a human donor with aplastic anemia.

This clonotype was observed many times. The rearrangement uses TRBV6-1 and TRBJ1-3, with a weak D call TRBD1 (6 bases). CDR1 MNHNS and CDR2 SASEGT come from the germline V gene. The CDR3 is 16 amino acids. V was pared by 5 bases and J by 0 bases, with 14 bases between. The DNA of the CDR3 is TGTGCCAGCAGTCTGGGGGCTGCGAGCTCTGGAAACACCATATATTTT. Amino acid sequence: CASSLGAASSGNTIYF.

This clonotype was recorded many times. V and J are TRBV7-9 and TRBJ1-6; tentative D call: TRBD1 (5 bases). V was trimmed by 4 bases and J by 8 bases, leaving 18 bases between them. The CDR3 runs 16 residues. Germline V gene lookup returns CDR1 SEHNR and CDR2 FQNEAQ (reference sequence). The CDR3 nucleotides are TGTGCCAGCAGCTCAGCGGGACGGGGAGAATATTCACCCCTCCACTTT. Residues: CASSSAGRGEYSPLHF. The full variable domain, its missing parts supplied by reference TRBV7-9 and TRBJ1-6, is DTGVSQNPRHKITKRGQNVTFRCDPISEHNRLYWYRQTLGQGPEFLTYFQNEAQLEKSRLLSDRFSAERPKGSFSTLEIQRTEQGDSAMYLCASSSAGRGEYSPLHFGNGTRLTVT.

This sequence joins TRBV6-5 and TRBJ2-5; D may correspond to TRBD1 or TRBD2 (7 bases each). The CDR3 is made up of 15 amino acids. Trimming pared 2 bases from V and 5 bases from J, leaving 15 bases between. Looked up from germline, CDR1 is MNHEY and CDR2 is SVGAGI. The DNA of the CDR3 is TGTGCCAGCAGTTACCTATACAGGGGAGGGGAGACCCAGTACTTC. Its translation: CASSYLYRGGETQYF.

This clonotype has ten or more counts. The chain links TRBV2 to TRBJ2-3, with D perhaps matching TRBD2 (5 bases). The germline CDR1 and CDR2 sequences are SNHLY and FYNNEI. V was trimmed by 5 bases and J by 5 bases, leaving 17 bases between them. The CDR3 contains 15 residues. For the CDR3, the DNA is TGTGCCAGCAGTCCGCTAGCCGGAGGACGAGATACGCAGTATTTT. Its protein is CASSPLAGGRDTQYF.

The J gene is TRBJ1-3, the V gene TRBV5-5, with 7 bases fitting TRBD1. Trimming at V came to 4 bases and at J to 7 bases, leaving 8 bases not matched to a gene. This CDR3 comprises 14 residues. Per germline, CDR1 SGHKS and CDR2 YYEKEE (reference sequence). This chain's CDR3 is CASSLTGERNTIYF. The CDR3 DNA sequence: TGTGCCAGCAGCCTTACAGGGGAACGCAACACCATATATTTT.

This clonotype has just a few counts. The chain is built from TRBV19 and TRBJ1-4, with D hard to call. Deletions cut 2 bases from V and 6 bases from J, with 10 bases between. Germline V gives CDR1 LNHDA, CDR2 SQIVND (reference sequence). The CDR3 loop spans 14 amino acids. CDR3 in DNA: TGTGCCAGTAGTATACTGCCCGGTTATGAAAAACTGTTTTTT. It codes for CASSILPGYEKLFF.

This chain links TRBV9 with TRBJ2-3; D uncertain. The CDR3 sequence is 13 residues long. Trimming shortened V by 4 bases and J by 2 bases, and 8 bases separated the two germline ends. The germline CDR1 and CDR2 sequences are SGDLS and YYNGEE. Here the CDR3 reads CASSSTPTDTQYF. The CDR3 DNA reads as TGTGCCAGCAGCTCCACACCCACAGATACGCAGTATTTT. Full variable domain (outside the CDR3, taken from reference TRBV9 and TRBJ2-3): DSGVTQTPKHLITATGQRVTLRCSPRSGDLSVYWYQQSLDQGLQFLIQYYNGEERAKGNILERFSAQQFPDLHSELNLSSLELGDSALYFCASSSTPTDTQYFGPGTRLTVL.

The chain recombines TRBV5-1 with TRBJ1-3; D perhaps matches TRBD1 (5 bases). The CDR3 runs to 14 residues. V dropped 3 bases and J dropped 8 bases, with 15 bases sitting between them. Germline-derived CDR1 and CDR2 are SGHRS and YFSETQ. The CDR3 DNA sequence: TGCGCCAGCAGCTCCGGGACGCGGGCAGACACCATATATTTT. It encodes CASSSGTRADTIYF. The full variable domain, rest sourced from reference TRBV5-1 and TRBJ1-3, is KAGVTQTPRYLIKTRGQQVTLSCSPISGHRSVSWYQQTPGQGLQFLFEYFSETQRNKGNFPGRFSGRQFSNSRSEMNVSTLELGDSALYLCASSSGTRADTIYFGEGSWLTVV.

This clonotype has only one observation. This chain uses TRBV19 with TRBJ2-6; D perhaps matches TRBD1 (6 bases). Per the germline V gene, CDR1 is LNHDA and CDR2 is SQIVND (reference sequence). Trimming took off 7 bases at V and 2 bases at J, with 12 bases between the two ends. The CDR3 spans 15 residues. The CDR3 loop reads CASNRDRAGANVLTF. The CDR3 nucleotides are TGTGCCAGTAACAGGGACCGGGCTGGGGCCAACGTCCTGACTTTC.

This clonotype was observed many times. The chain uses TRBV4-3 and TRBJ2-7; TRBD1 matches 8 bases. V was pared by 2 bases and J by 6 bases, with 6 bases of the junction left unmatched. This CDR3 contains 14 residues. The germline gives CDR1 LGHNA, CDR2 YSLEER. DNA of the CDR3: TGCGCCAGCAGCCAACGGACAGGGCCAGTCGAGCAGTACTTC. Protein sequence: CASSQRTGPVEQYF.

The V and J genes are TRBV7-6 and TRBJ1-1; D unclear. The CDR3 covers 15 residues. Germline V gene lookup returns CDR1 SGHVS and CDR2 FNYEAQ. Trimming pared 1 base from V and 0 bases from J, leaving 9 bases between. The CDR3 DNA follows: TGTGCCAGCAGCTTAGATTTAGGATTGAACACTGAAGCTTTCTTT. Translated: CASSLDLGLNTEAFF.

This clonotype has at least ten counts. The rearrangement uses TRBV19 and TRBJ2-7; a weak D match, TRBD2 (6 bases). The CDR3 is 12 residues long. Germline CDR1 LNHDA, CDR2 SQIVND (reference sequence). Trimming shortened V by 5 bases and J by 5 bases, and 10 bases separated the two germline ends. CDR3 sequence: CASSLRGDEQYF. The CDR3 DNA follows: TGTGCCAGTAGTTTACGCGGGGACGAGCAGTACTTC.

This chain connects TRBV30 to TRBJ1-5; tentative D call: TRBD1 (6 bases). V lost 0 bases to trimming and J lost 3 bases, with 15 bases between them. This CDR3 contains 16 residues. The germline gives CDR1 GTSNPN, CDR2 SVGIG (reference sequence). The chain's CDR3 is CAWSVIGDRFNQPQHF. CDR3 bases: TGTGCCTGGAGTGTTATCGGTGACAGGTTCAATCAGCCCCAGCATTTT. Supplemented by reference TRBV30 and TRBJ1-5, the full variable domain reads SQTIHQWPATLVQPVGSPLSLECTVEGTSNPNLYWYRQAAGRGLQLLFYSVGIGQISSEVPQNLSASRPQDRQFILSSKKLLLSDSGFYLCAWSVIGDRFNQPQHFGDGTRLSIL.

The chain recombines TRBV19 with TRBJ2-3; 7 bases are a match to TRBD1. V was clipped by 2 bases and J by 1 base; unmatched bases: 0. CDR1 LNHDA and CDR2 SQIVND come from the germline V gene (reference sequence). This CDR3 comprises 14 residues. The CDR3 DNA is TGTGCCAGTAGTATACAGGGGGGCACAGATACGCAGTATTTT. It codes for CASSIQGGTDTQYF.

As concerns this clonotype: One junction end disagrees with the germline gene, perhaps due to a read error. The chain couples TRBV6-2 or TRBV6-3 to TRBJ1-5; D ambiguous. This CDR3 spans 14 amino acids. Looked up from germline, CDR1 is MNHEY and CDR2 is SVGEGT. CDR3 sequence reads: CASSYINGNQPQRF. In nucleotides, the CDR3 is TGTGCCAGCAGTTATATCAATGGGAATCAGCCCCAGCGTTTT.

This clonotype was seen only once. It may be a read error: a sequence one base away is much more abundant. This chain's CDR3 is CASSVGPSSQETRYF. The CDR3 DNA sequence: TGTGCCAGCAGCGTAGGGCCTAGCAGCCAAGAGACCCGGTACTTC. The chain employs TRBV9 and TRBJ2-7, with D possibly TRBD2 on 5 matching bases. V was clipped by 0 bases and J by 12 bases, with 22 bases between them. The CDR3 length is 15 residues. Per germline, CDR1 SGDLS and CDR2 YYNGEE. Filled out from reference TRBV9 and TRBJ2-7, the complete variable domain reads DSGVTQTPKHLITATGQRVTLRCSPRSGDLSVYWYQQSLDQGLQFLIQYYNGEERAKGNILERFSAQQFPDLHSELNLSSLELGDSALYFCASSVGPSSQETRYFGPGTRLTVT.

The J gene is TRBJ2-2, the V gene TRBV25-1, with D perhaps TRBD2 (5 bases). V was clipped by 5 bases and J by 4 bases, with 17 bases between them. The germline V gene has CDR1 MGHDK and CDR2 SYGVNS. The CDR3 totals 16 residues. The CDR3 DNA reads as TGTGCCAGCAGTTACTTGGCTAGTCTAGCCACCGGGGAGCTGTTTTTT. Amino acid sequence: CASSYLASLATGELFF.

The V gene is TRBV2, the J gene TRBJ2-7, with TRBD2 matching 8 bases. This CDR3 has 14 residues. J gave up 1 base and V 7 bases, and 6 bases lay outside the gene matches. Germline CDR1 and CDR2: SNHLY and FYNNEI. CDR3 DNA: TGTGCCAGCATAGCGCCTAGCGGGTCCTACGAGCAGTACTTC. Translation gives CASIAPSGSYEQYF.